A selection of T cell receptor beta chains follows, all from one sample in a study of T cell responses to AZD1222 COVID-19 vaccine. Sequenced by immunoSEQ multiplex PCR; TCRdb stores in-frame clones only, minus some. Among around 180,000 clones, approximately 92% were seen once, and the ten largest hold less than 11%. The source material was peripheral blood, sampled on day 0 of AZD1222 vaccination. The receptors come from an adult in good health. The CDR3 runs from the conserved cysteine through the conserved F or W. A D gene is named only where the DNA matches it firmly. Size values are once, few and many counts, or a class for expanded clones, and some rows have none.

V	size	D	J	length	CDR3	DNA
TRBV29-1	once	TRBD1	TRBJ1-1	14	CSVSLQGENTEAFF	TGCAGCGTCTCGTTACAGGGGGAGAACACTGAAGCTTTCTTT
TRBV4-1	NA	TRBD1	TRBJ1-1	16	CASSPGQGQVNTEAFF	TGCGCCAGCAGCCCGGGACAGGGGCAGGTGAACACTGAAGCTTTCTTT
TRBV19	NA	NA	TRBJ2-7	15	CASTSGLPTSYEQYF	TGTGCCAGTACCTCAGGACTGCCGACCTCCTACGAGCAGTACTTC
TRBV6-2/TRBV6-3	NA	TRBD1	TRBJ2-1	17	CASSYSPPQGVYNEQFF	TGTGCCAGCAGTTACTCCCCCCCCCAGGGGGTATACAATGAGCAGTTCTTC
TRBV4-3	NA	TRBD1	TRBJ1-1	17	CASSFVGYRGVGTEAFF	TGCGCCAGCAGCTTTGTGGGGTACAGGGGTGTTGGCACTGAAGCTTTCTTT
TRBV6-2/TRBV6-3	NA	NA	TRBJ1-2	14	CASSYPSFNYGYTF	TGTGCCAGCAGTTATCCCAGCTTTAACTATGGCTACACCTTC
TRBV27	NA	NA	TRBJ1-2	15	CASSLTGLGNYGYTF	TGTGCCAGCAGTTTAACTGGGCTGGGGAACTATGGCTACACCTTC
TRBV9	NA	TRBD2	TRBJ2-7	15	CASSVDPAGGYEQYF	TGTGCCAGCAGCGTAGATCCAGCGGGAGGCTACGAGCAGTACTTC
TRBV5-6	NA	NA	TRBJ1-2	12	CASSILGAGYTF	TGTGCCAGCAGCATCCTAGGGGCTGGCTACACCTTC
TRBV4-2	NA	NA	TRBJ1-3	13	CASSQDSGNTIYF	TGTGCCAGCAGCCAGGATTCTGGAAACACCATATATTTT
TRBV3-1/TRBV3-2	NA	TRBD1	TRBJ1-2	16	CASSQVTGQGNYGYTF	TGTGCCAGCAGCCAAGTAACGGGACAGGGGAACTATGGCTACACCTTC
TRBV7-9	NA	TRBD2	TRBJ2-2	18	CASSTGLAGGTYTGELFF	TGTGCCAGCAGCACAGGACTAGCGGGAGGAACTTACACCGGGGAGCTGTTTTTT
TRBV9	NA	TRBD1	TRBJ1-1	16	CASSEGTGLMNTEAFF	TGTGCCAGCAGCGAGGGGACAGGGCTAATGAACACTGAAGCTTTCTTT
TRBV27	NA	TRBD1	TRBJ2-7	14	CASSYGTGKYEQYF	TGTGCCAGCAGTTATGGGACAGGGAAGTACGAGCAGTACTTC
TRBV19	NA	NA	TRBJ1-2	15	CASSIIQGGDYGYTF	TGTGCCAGTAGTATTATTCAGGGTGGCGACTATGGCTACACCTTC
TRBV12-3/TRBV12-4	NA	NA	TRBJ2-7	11	CASRLGGEQYF	TGTGCCAGCAGGCTCGGAGGCGAGCAGTACTTC
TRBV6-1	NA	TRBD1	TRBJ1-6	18	CASSDAPTGGFYNSPLHF	TGTGCCAGCAGTGACGCCCCGACAGGGGGCTTCTATAATTCACCCCTCCACTTT
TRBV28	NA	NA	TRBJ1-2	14	CASSFRQLGYGYTF	TGTGCCAGCAGTTTCAGACAGCTTGGCTATGGCTACACCTTC
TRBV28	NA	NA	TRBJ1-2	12	CASTLGGLGYTF	TGTGCCAGCACCCTGGGGGGGCTTGGCTACACCTTC
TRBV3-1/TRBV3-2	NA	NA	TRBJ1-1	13	CASSQLQGTEAFF	TGTGCCAGCAGCCAATTACAGGGTACTGAAGCTTTCTTT
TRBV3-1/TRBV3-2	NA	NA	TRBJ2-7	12	CASSSDSYEQYF	TGTGCCAGCAGCTCTGATTCGTACGAGCAGTACTTC
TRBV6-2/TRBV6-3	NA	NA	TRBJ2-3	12	CASSSYRDTQYF	TGTGCCAGCAGTTCGTATAGAGATACGCAGTATTTT
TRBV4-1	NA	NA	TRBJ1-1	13	CASSHGTNTEAFF	TGCGCCAGCAGCCACGGGACGAACACTGAAGCTTTCTTT
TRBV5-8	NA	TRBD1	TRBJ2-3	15	CASSYGQAGTDTQYF	TGTGCCAGCAGCTATGGACAGGCTGGCACAGATACGCAGTATTTT
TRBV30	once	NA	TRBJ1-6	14	CAWSVRRYTSPLHF	TGTGCCTGGAGTGTAAGGAGGTACACTTCACCCCTCCACTTT
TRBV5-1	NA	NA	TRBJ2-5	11	CASTLQETQYF	TGCGCCAGCACCCTCCAAGAGACCCAGTACTTC
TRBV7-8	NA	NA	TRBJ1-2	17	CASSYDSSWSSDYGYTF	TGTGCCAGCAGTTACGACAGTTCGTGGTCTTCTGACTATGGCTACACCTTC
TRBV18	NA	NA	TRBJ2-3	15	CASSPPMTDTDTQYF	TGTGCCAGCTCACCACCAATGACAGACACAGATACGCAGTATTTT
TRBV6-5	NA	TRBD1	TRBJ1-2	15	CASSYSAGGKYGYTF	TGTGCCAGCAGTTACTCGGCAGGGGGCAAGTATGGCTACACCTTC
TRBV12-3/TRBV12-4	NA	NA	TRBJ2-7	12	CASSLPGYEQYF	TGTGCCAGCAGTTTACCGGGCTACGAGCAGTACTTC
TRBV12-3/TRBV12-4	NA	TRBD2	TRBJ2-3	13	CASSFTGGDTQYF	TGTGCCAGCAGTTTCACGGGAGGAGATACGCAGTATTTT
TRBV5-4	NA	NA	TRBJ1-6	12	CASSLGKNPLHF	TGTGCCAGCAGCTTGGGGAAAAACCCCCTCCACTTT
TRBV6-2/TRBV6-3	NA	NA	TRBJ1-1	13	CASSPRENTEAFF	TGTGCCAGCAGTCCAAGGGAGAACACTGAAGCTTTCTTT
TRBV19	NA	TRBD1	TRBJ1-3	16	CASSTWTGKAGNTIYF	TGTGCCAGTAGTACTTGGACAGGGAAGGCTGGAAACACCATATATTTT
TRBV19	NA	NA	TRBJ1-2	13	CASSGQRVYGYTF	TGTGCCAGTAGCGGACAGCGTGTCTATGGCTACACCTTC
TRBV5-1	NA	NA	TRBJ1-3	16	CASSLAEAGSGNTIYF	TGCGCCAGCAGCTTGGCCGAGGCAGGGTCTGGAAACACCATATATTTT